These 29 T cell receptor beta chains were all obtained from the same sample, sequenced in a study of cytomegalovirus exposure and HLA in healthy donors. Both 60 Vbeta primers and 13 Jbeta primers went into the PCR. Profiled with immunoSEQ multiplex PCR; TCRdb holds only in-frame clones, not every one. The repertoire holds some 87,000 clones, with roughly 80% as singletons. Sequencing was done on a sample of PBMCs. The receptors originated from a man aged 50-60 years in good health and CMV-seropositive.

This clone was detected only once. One end of the junction does not line up with germline, which may come from a read error. V gene TRBV4-2 combines with J gene TRBJ1-5; D is undetermined. Germline V gene data show CDR1 as LGHNA and CDR2 as YNFKEQ. The CDR3 is 13 residues long. The CDR3 nucleotides read TGTGCCAGCAGCCAAGATCGGGGTCAGCCCCAGAATTTT. Its translation is CASSQDRGQPQNF.

The chain recombines TRBV4-2 with TRBJ2-2; D is undetermined. This CDR3 has 16 amino acids. The germline V gene has CDR1 LGHNA and CDR2 YNFKEQ. The V end was cut by 4 bases, the J end by 4 bases, with 16 bases between. The CDR3 DNA sequence: TGTGCCAGCAGCCCCCCCGCTGGAGTGGTCACCGGGGAGCTGTTTTTT. Protein sequence: CASSPPAGVVTGELFF.

This chain joins TRBV9 and TRBJ2-1, with a tentative D call TRBD1 (6 bases). The CDR3 covers 17 residues. Trimming shortened V by 0 bases and J by 0 bases, and 13 bases separated the two germline ends. Germline V lookup: CDR1 SGDLS, CDR2 YYNGEE. In DNA form, the CDR3 reads TGTGCCAGCAGCGTAGATCTGGGGGCGAGCTCCTACAATGAGCAGTTCTTC. Translated: CASSVDLGASSYNEQFF.

The chain couples TRBV28 to TRBJ1-2, with D possibly matching TRBD1 (5 bases). Germline-derived CDR1 and CDR2 are MDHEN and SYDVKM. V lost 2 bases and J lost 7, with 11 bases in between. CDR3 size: 13 residues. The CDR3 nucleotides read TGTGCCAGCAGTTTACAGGGATTGCCTGGCTACACCTTC. Its translation: CASSLQGLPGYTF.

This clone was seen a single time. This chain uses TRBV28 with TRBJ1-4, with TRBD1 matching 9 bases. The trim removed 4 bases at V and 3 bases at J, leaving 3 bases unmatched. In germline, CDR1 is MDHEN, CDR2 SYDVKM. This CDR3 has 15 residues. The CDR3, as DNA: TGTGCCAGCAGTTCAACAGGGGGCTCTAATGAAAAACTGTTTTTT. Amino acid sequence: CASSSTGGSNEKLFF.

The chain joins TRBV6-5 to TRBJ2-7; 7 bases align to TRBD1. Germline V CDR1 and CDR2: MNHEY, SVGAGI. Trimming removed 2 bases from V and 5 bases from J; junction bases left unmatched: 9. This CDR3 comprises 15 residues. CDR3: CASSYQTGASDEQYF. The CDR3 DNA reads TGTGCCAGCAGTTACCAAACAGGGGCGTCAGACGAGCAGTACTTC.

This chain uses TRBV4-1 with TRBJ1-1; tentatively, D is TRBD1 (6 bases). The germline gives CDR1 MGHRA, CDR2 YSYEKL. The CDR3 extends over 16 amino acids. Trimming cost V 0 bases and J 6 bases, with 17 bases left between them. CDR3 sequence (DNA): TGCGCCAGCAGCCAAGAAGTGGTAGAGGACAGCCCTGAAGCTTTCTTT. Translation gives CASSQEVVEDSPEAFF.

The chain uses TRBV7-3 and TRBJ2-1, with D possibly matching TRBD1 (6 bases). Looked up from germline, CDR1 is SGHTA and CDR2 is FQGTGA. This CDR3 comprises 15 residues. V was clipped by 5 bases and J by 5 bases, with 16 bases between them. This chain's CDR3 is CASSDPRTADNEQFF. CDR3 nucleotide sequence: TGTGCCAGCAGCGACCCTCGGACAGCTGACAATGAGCAGTTCTTC.

V usage is TRBV9 and J usage is TRBJ2-1, with D perhaps TRBD1 (5 bases). The CDR3 is 23 residues long. CDR1 is SGDLS and CDR2 is YYNGEE in the germline V gene. The V end was cut by 0 bases, the J end by 2 bases, with 33 bases between. The CDR3 reads CASSVALQATQEKAPRPYNEQFF. The CDR3 region has the DNA TGTGCCAGCAGCGTAGCTCTACAGGCGACCCAAGAAAAGGCCCCAAGACCCTACAATGAGCAGTTCTTC.

The rearrangement links TRBV5-1 to TRBJ1-6, with 10 bases lining up with TRBD1. CDR3 length equals 15 residues. Germline trimming cut 4 bases from V and 8 bases from J; bases unmatched to any gene: 6. Germline V lookup: CDR1 SGHRS, CDR2 YFSETQ. CDR3 sequence reads: CASSPRTGGDSPLHF. The CDR3 bases are TGCGCCAGCAGCCCCCGGACAGGGGGAGATTCACCCCTCCACTTT.

CDR3 region: CASSEGHRNTEAFF. CDR3 DNA: TGTGCCAGCAGCGAGGGACACAGGAACACTGAAGCTTTCTTT. This chain links TRBV9 with TRBJ1-1; D might be TRBD1 (6 bases). Germline V gives CDR1 SGDLS, CDR2 YYNGEE. Trimming removed 3 bases from V and 1 base from J, with 10 bases in between. The CDR3 loop spans 14 amino acids.

V gene TRBV5-1 combines with J gene TRBJ1-1; TRBD1 matches at 8 bases. Germline V CDR1 and CDR2: SGHRS, YFSETQ. The V and J ends lost 7 bases and 11 bases, in that order; junction bases with no gene match: 16. The CDR3 is 14 amino acids. CDR3 loop: CASGTGENLKSAFF. CDR3 sequence (DNA): TGCGCCAGCGGGACAGGTGAGAATCTGAAGTCGGCTTTCTTT.

The CDR3 sequence is CASSFWGRADTQYF. CDR3 DNA sequence: TGTGCCAGCAGTTTTTGGGGGAGGGCAGATACGCAGTATTTT. The chain is built from TRBV27 and TRBJ2-3, with 7 bases fitting TRBD2. CDR3 length: 14 amino acids. CDR1 MNHEY and CDR2 SMNVEV come from the germline V gene (reference sequence). The V segment lost 3 bases and the J segment 4 bases; nucleotides outside the gene matches: 4.

This clone appeared a few times. The chain has TRBV11-2 and TRBJ1-6, with 7 bases matching TRBD1. V was pared by 4 bases and J by 8 bases, with 5 bases of the junction left unmatched. This CDR3 contains 14 residues. Looked up from germline, CDR1 is SGHAT and CDR2 is FQNNGV. In nucleotides, the CDR3 is TGTGCCAGCAGCTCCGGACAGGTTGATTCACCCCTCCACTTT. This encodes CASSSGQVDSPLHF.

This clone was counted between two and nine times. Germline and junction disagree at one end, which may indicate a read error. The CDR3 nucleotides read TGTGCCAGCAGTTGGACAGGGGCCTCACCCCTCAACTTT. It specifies CASSWTGASPLNF. The chain links TRBV7-3 to TRBJ1-6; 9 nucleotides agree with TRBD1. The CDR3 consists of 13 residues. Germline CDR1 and CDR2: SGHTA and FQGTGA.

The J gene is TRBJ1-1, the V gene TRBV6-5, with TRBD1 matching over 8 bases. The CDR3 is made up of 12 amino acids. Germline CDR1 and CDR2: MNHEY and SVGAGI. Germline trimming cut 6 bases from V and 5 bases from J; bases unmatched to any gene: 2. For the CDR3, the DNA is TGTGCCAGCAGCCGGACAGGGACTGAAGCTTTCTTT. Translation: CASSRTGTEAFF.

The chain employs TRBV7-3 and TRBJ2-1; 12 bases fit TRBD2. The germline V gene encodes CDR1 SGHTA and CDR2 FQGTGA. Trimming took 4 bases from V and 8 from J; bases not matched to a gene: 9. The CDR3 spans 16 residues. The CDR3 DNA sequence: TGTGCCAGCAGCTCCCTCCCAAGGACTAGCGGGGATGAGCAGTTCTTC. This gives the protein CASSSLPRTSGDEQFF.

The chain carries TRBV15 and TRBJ1-5; D remains unclear. V gave up 0 bases and J gave up 1 base, with 7 bases separating them. The CDR3 length is 15 residues. Per the germline V gene, CDR1 is LNHNV and CDR2 is YYDKDF (reference sequence). The CDR3 spells CATSREQISNQPQHF. For the CDR3, the DNA is TGTGCCACCAGCAGAGAACAGATCAGCAATCAGCCCCAGCATTTT.

The chain couples TRBV6-5 to TRBJ1-1; D gene uncertain. Germline V gene sequence: CDR1 MNHEY, CDR2 SVGAGI. There are 13 residues in the CDR3. V lost 7 bases and J lost 0, with 9 bases in between. The CDR3 is CASNREVNTEAFF. The CDR3 DNA reads TGTGCCAGCAATAGGGAGGTGAACACTGAAGCTTTCTTT.

This clone appeared a single time. V is TRBV5-5 and J is TRBJ2-5; D not certain. Germline-derived CDR1 and CDR2 are SGHKS and YYEKEE (reference sequence). The length of the CDR3 is 15 residues. V was clipped by 1 base and J by 0 bases, with 10 bases between them. CDR3 sequence reads: CASSLSPVYQETQYF. The CDR3 DNA is TGTGCCAGCAGCTTGTCGCCAGTGTACCAAGAGACCCAGTACTTC. The entire variable domain, with the rest obtained from reference TRBV5-5 and TRBJ2-5, is as follows: DAGVTQSPTHLIKTRGQQVTLRCSPISGHKSVSWYQQVLGQGPQFIFQYYEKEERGRGNFPDRFSARQFPNYSSELNVNALLLGDSALYLCASSLSPVYQETQYFGPGTRLLVL.

The chain couples TRBV6-1 to TRBJ2-1, with a tentative D call TRBD2 (6 bases). V lost 6 bases and J lost 0, with 9 bases in between. CDR3 size: 14 residues. The germline V gene has CDR1 MNHNS and CDR2 SASEGT. CDR3 sequence (DNA): TGTGCCAGCAGGGGGGGTAGCTCCTACAATGAGCAGTTCTTC. This codes for CASRGGSSYNEQFF.

The V call is TRBV7-2, the J call TRBJ2-7; D is unclear. CDR3 length equals 14 residues. Trimming left V 7 bases short and J 1 base short, with 14 bases between. Germline CDR1 is SGHTA and CDR2 is FQGNSA. CDR3 sequence: CASKLGHSSYEQYF. CDR3 bases: TGTGCCAGCAAGTTGGGCCATTCGTCCTACGAGCAGTACTTC.

This chain joins TRBV7-2 and TRBJ2-4; D is possibly TRBD1 (5 bases). The V end lost 5 bases, the J end lost 0 bases, and 23 bases lay between the germline ends. Germline lookup yields CDR1 SGHTA and CDR2 FQGNSA. This CDR3 spans 19 amino acids. CDR3 bases: TGTGCCAGCAGCCCGCGCCCCAACGAGAGACAGTTAGCCAAAAACATTCAGTACTTC. This sequence encodes CASSPRPNERQLAKNIQYF.

This chain links TRBV5-4 with TRBJ2-1; possible D gene TRBD1, 5 bases. This CDR3 is built from 15 residues. In germline, CDR1 is SGHNT, CDR2 YYREEE (reference sequence). Trimming removed 4 bases from V and 2 bases from J, with 13 bases in between. The DNA of the CDR3 is TGTGCCAGCAGCCCCTTGGCCAGGGCCTACAATGAGCAGTTCTTC. Protein product: CASSPLARAYNEQFF. The full variable domain, rest sourced from reference TRBV5-4 and TRBJ2-1, is ETGVTQSPTHLIKTRGQQVTLRCSSQSGHNTVSWYQQALGQGPQFIFQYYREEENGRGNFPPRFSGLQFPNYSSELNVNALELDDSALYLCASSPLARAYNEQFFGPGTRLTVL.

About this clone: At one boundary the junction diverges from the germline segment, which might be a read error. The CDR3 nucleotides read TGCAGCGTTGAGTTCCACTATGGCTACCCCTTC. It is translated as CSVEFHYGYPF. V is TRBV29-1 and J is TRBJ1-2; no clear D gene. Germline lookup yields CDR1 SQVTM and CDR2 ANQGSEA. The CDR3 loop spans 11 amino acids.

The J gene is TRBJ2-7, the V gene TRBV9; perhaps TRBD2 as D (6 bases). In germline, CDR1 is SGDLS, CDR2 YYNGEE. V lost 2 bases and J lost 5, with 11 bases in between. The CDR3 is 13 residues long. Here the CDR3 DNA reads TGTGCCAGCAGCGTCGGGGAGGCCAACGAGCAGTACTTC. As protein: CASSVGEANEQYF.

CDR3 sequence (DNA): TGTGCCAGCAGCTTAGGTGCGTACTACGAGCAGTACTTC. Amino acid sequence: CASSLGAYYEQYF. The chain recombines TRBV11-3 with TRBJ2-7; the D is unclear. The CDR3 extends over 13 amino acids. The germline V gene encodes CDR1 SGHNT and CDR2 YENEEA. The V and J ends lost 1 base and 3 bases respectively, with 7 bases between them. The full variable domain, completed using reference TRBV11-3 and TRBJ2-7, is EAGVVQSPRYKIIEKKQPVAFWCNPISGHNTLYWYLQNLGQGPELLIRYENEEAVDDSQLPKDRFSAERLKGVDSTLKIQPAELGDSAVYLCASSLGAYYEQYFGPGTRLTVT.

The rearrangement joins TRBV7-6 to TRBJ2-7; a possible D gene is TRBD1 (6 bases). The CDR3 spans 14 residues. Germline-derived CDR1 and CDR2 are SGHVS and FNYEAQ. Trimming took 5 bases from V and 4 from J, leaving 15 bases between them. This CDR3 reads CASSRGQKLYEQYF. DNA of the CDR3: TGTGCCAGCAGCCGAGGACAGAAATTATACGAGCAGTACTTC.

The chain uses TRBV27 and TRBJ1-6; maybe TRBD1 (6 bases). The germline V and J ends were trimmed by 4 bases and 0 bases, with 10 bases remaining between them. Germline assignment: CDR1 MNHEY and CDR2 SMNVEV (reference sequence). CDR3 length: 16 residues. The CDR3 DNA reads as TGTGCCAGCAGTTCCAAACAGGGCTCCTATAATTCACCCCTCCACTTT. Its protein is CASSSKQGSYNSPLHF.